The sequence of this T cell receptor beta chain was determined in a study of shared T cell receptors in the human thymus. Produced via immunoSEQ multiplex PCR; TCRdb's table is partial and in-frame only. Here the sample spans 650,000 to 950,000 clones, roughly 88% being singletons. The germline gives CDR1 MDHEN, CDR2 SYDVKM. The length of the CDR3 is 13 residues. The germline V and J ends were trimmed by 5 bases and 0 bases, with 7 bases remaining between them. The sample also formed part of further work on human thymus T cells. This second report adds: During corrective heart surgery, resections were taken, and the thymus tissue came from them. Thymic repertoires from unrelated individuals overlapped highly, related research reported.

The sequencing input was thymocytes. The gene calls are TRBV28 and TRBJ2-5, with D uncertain. This clonotype originated in a girl in the first two years of life with a congenital heart defect. The CDR3 loop reads CASSPNDQETQYF. The CDR3 DNA reads as TGTGCCAGCAGTCCAAATGACCAAGAGACCCAGTACTTC.